Listed below are T cell receptor beta chains from one sample, sequenced in a study of T cell repertoires in cytomegalovirus infection. TCRdb re-called the reads with MiXCR, one entry per CDR3 protein. This sample has 680,000 or so distinct CDR3 sequences, with roughly 35% found just once. Material for sequencing was PBMCs. These receptor sequences come from a human donor in good health (CMV status not recorded). Some clones in this sample may be carry-over from other donors' samples. CDR3s include the opening cysteine and the closing phenylalanine or tryptophan. A D gene is named only where the DNA matches it firmly. A clone size is listed for some rows: how often the clone was seen (once, few, many), or a class if it is expanded.

D	size	V	J	DNA	CDR3
-	-	TRBV23-1	TRBJ1-4	TGCGCCGCCCCCCCCGGGCCAACTAATGAAAAACTGTTTTTT	CAAPPGPTNEKLFF
TRBD1	-	TRBV2	TRBJ1-4	TGTGCCAGCAGTGAAGCGCTTCAGGGGGGGCAAGGGGAAAAACTGTTTTTT	CASSEALQGGQGEKLFF
-	-	TRBV12-3/TRBV12-4	TRBJ2-7	TGTGCCAGCACCGCCGGGACGGCCGCCTACGAGCAGGACTTC	CASTAGTAAYEQDF
-	few	TRBV20-1	TRBJ2-3	TGCAGCGCTACGGGACTCCTGAGCACAGATACGCAGTATTTT	CSATGLLSTDTQYF
-	-	TRBV12-3/TRBV12-4	TRBJ1-1	TGTGCCAGCATCCCGACAGGCACGAACACTGAAGCTTTCTTT	CASIPTGTNTEAFF
-	-	TRBV20-1	TRBJ1-2	TGCAGTGCTAGGGTCCAGGGTCGCCTAAACTATGGCTACACCTTC	CSARVQGRLNYGYTF
TRBD1	few	TRBV7-2	TRBJ1-2	TGTGCCAGCAGCTTAGCAGCGGGGCGACAGGGGGCCGACGGCTACACCTTC	CASSLAAGRQGADGYTF
-	few	TRBV6-5	TRBJ2-5	TGTGCCAGCAGTGTTACATTCTATCGGCAGCAAGAGACCCAGTACTTC	CASSVTFYRQQETQYF
-	few	TRBV19	TRBJ2-2	TGTGCCAGTAGTCAGGAGCTAGCAAACACCGGGGAGCTGTTTTTT	CASSQELANTGELFF
-	-	TRBV19	TRBJ1-1	TGTGCCAGTACTAAACACAGCATGAACACTGAAGCTTTCTTT	CASTKHSMNTEAFF
TRBD1	many	TRBV7-8	TRBJ1-1	TGTGCCAGCAGCACCGGGACAGCCATGAACACTGAAGCTTTCTTT	CASSTGTAMNTEAFF
TRBD1	-	TRBV28	TRBJ1-3	TGTGCCAGCAGTCCCCAGACAGGGGGCTCTGGAAACACCATATATTTT	CASSPQTGGSGNTIYF
-	few	TRBV2	TRBJ2-1	TGTGCCAGCACCAGAGGGGGGGATGAGCAGTTCTTC	CASTRGGDEQFF
-	few	TRBV27	TRBJ1-4	TGTGCCAGCAGTTTTTCAGGGCAGAATGAAAAACTGTTTTTT	CASSFSGQNEKLFF
-	-	TRBV7-9	TRBJ1-2	TGTGCCAGCAGCTTACCGGACCGAGCTAACTATGGCTACACCTTC	CASSLPDRANYGYTF
-	-	TRBV5-6	TRBJ2-7	TGTGCCAGCAGCCCGGGGGCTAGCTACGAGCAGTACTTC	CASSPGASYEQYF
-	-	TRBV5-1	TRBJ1-2	TGCGCCAGCAGCTTGGACCCAGACTATGGCTACACCTTC	CASSLDPDYGYTF
TRBD1	few	TRBV4-1	TRBJ2-7	TGCGCCAGCAGCCGACAAGCTGACAGGGGCTACGAGCAGTACTTC	CASSRQADRGYEQYF
-	few	TRBV28	TRBJ2-6	TGTGCCAGCAGTCTTGACAGTCTGGCTGGGGCCAACGTCCTGACTTTC	CASSLDSLAGANVLTF
-	-	TRBV12-3/TRBV12-4	TRBJ1-6	TGTGCCAGCAGTTTTGGCGGGACCAACTCCTATAATTCACCCCTCCACTTT	CASSFGGTNSYNSPLHF
TRBD1	-	TRBV23-1	TRBJ1-1	TGCGCCAGCAGTCAAGCTCCCGACAGGGAAGTAACTGAAGCTTTCTTT	CASSQAPDREVTEAFF
TRBD1	-	TRBV28	TRBJ2-5	TGTGCCAGCGAACAGGGGAGAGGAGAGACCCAGTACTTC	CASEQGRGETQYF
TRBD1	many	TRBV7-9	TRBJ1-5	TGTGCCAGCAGCACCCAGACAGGGCAGCCCCAGCATTTT	CASSTQTGQPQHF
-	-	TRBV30	TRBJ1-4	TGTGCCTGGAGTGTAGGTGAAAAACTGTTTTTT	CAWSVGEKLFF
TRBD2	-	TRBV5-1	TRBJ2-1	TGCGCCAGCAGCCCTGGACTAGCGGGGAGAGAGCAGTTCTTC	CASSPGLAGREQFF
-	many	TRBV11-2	TRBJ1-1	TGTGCCAGCAGCTTTTCTAGGGGCCGGAGCACTGAAGCTTTCTTT	CASSFSRGRSTEAFF
-	-	TRBV2	TRBJ2-1	TGTGCCAGCAGTGGGGGTATCTCCAATGAGCAGTTCTTC	CASSGGISNEQFF
-	few	TRBV12-3/TRBV12-4	TRBJ1-2	TGTGCCAGCAGTTTACAAGTCTCGGGGAGCGGCTACACCTTC	CASSLQVSGSGYTF
-	-	TRBV12-3/TRBV12-4	TRBJ2-5	TGTGCCAGCAGCCCTCAGCTCGGCTATCAAGAGACCCAGTACTTC	CASSPQLGYQETQYF
TRBD2	few	TRBV19	TRBJ2-5	TGTGCCAGTAAGACTAGCGGGAGGGCCTCGGGTTGGGAGACCCAGTACTTC	CASKTSGRASGWETQYF
-	-	TRBV7-2	TRBJ2-5	TGTGCCAGCAGCTTAGCGGGGCAGTACCAAGAGACCCAGTACTTC	CASSLAGQYQETQYF
TRBD1	few	TRBV24-1	TRBJ2-5	TGTGCCACCAGTGACTCGGGACAGCCCCAAGAGACCCAGTACTTC	CATSDSGQPQETQYF